This entry features one T cell receptor beta chain sequence. What it binds is unknown. Hyperthyroidism had been newly diagnosed in patients aged 18 to 65, and its duration was under 2 months. At first hyperthyroidism diagnosis, before any ophthalmopathy symptoms, the blood sample was collected. Around 9.8 ml fresh peripheral blood yielded the PBMCs. The source of the sample is a study of T cells in Graves' hyperthyroidism and ophthalmopathy. Trimming removed 0 bases at V and 4 bases at J, with 13 bases between. The CDR3 covers 15 residues. From germline, CDR1 is DFQATT and CDR2 SNEGSKA (reference sequence). General study results and limits: The authors' 13 V-J model separated ophthalmopathy from stable hyperthyroidism.

RNA transcripts yielded amplified TCR beta CDR3 regions. In the first-round RT-PCR of the TCR CDR3, the HTBI primer set was used. One entry per CDR3 protein results from TCRdb running MiXCR on the multiplex PCR reads. Among 300,000 to 450,000 distinct CDR3 sequences, roughly 12% were seen once, and the ten largest hold 20%. This rearrangement joins TRBV20-1 to TRBJ1-3; a weak D match, TRBD1 (6 bases). The clonotype originates from a man aged 25-40 years with Graves' hyperthyroidism that later progressed to Graves' ophthalmopathy. Sequenced sample: blood. The CDR3: CSARDPGTTGNTIYF. The CDR3 nucleotides read TGCAGTGCTAGAGACCCAGGGACAACGGGAAACACCATATATTTT.